The 16 T cell receptor beta chains in this list originate from one sample, sequenced in a study of shared T cell receptors in the human thymus. Assay: immunoSEQ multiplex PCR; the TCRdb copy retains only in-frame clones and omits some. This table has 63,000 or so clones, over 90% appearing once. The sequenced sample consisted of thymocytes. The receptors here all came from a human donor.

The chain combines TRBV7-2 with TRBJ2-7; 8 nucleotides agree with TRBD1. Germline V gene lookup returns CDR1 SGHTA and CDR2 FQGNSA. The CDR3 spans 16 residues. The V gene end was trimmed by 0 bases and the J gene end by 4 bases; junction bases not matched to a gene: 8. CDR3 nucleotide sequence: TGTGCCAGCAGCTTAGCGGACAGGGTCTTGGAATACGAGCAGTACTTC. This translates into CASSLADRVLEYEQYF. The full variable domain, with the rest looked up from reference TRBV7-2 and TRBJ2-7, is GAGVSQSPSNKVTEKGKDVELRCDPISGHTALYWYRQSLGQGLEFLIYFQGNSAPDKSGLPSDRFSAERTGGSVSTLTIQRTQQEDSAVYLCASSLADRVLEYEQYFGPGTRLTVT.

This chain connects TRBV5-4 to TRBJ2-7; 7 bases map to TRBD1. V gave up 4 bases and J gave up 5 bases; unmatched junction bases: 3. This CDR3 contains 12 residues. Germline lookup yields CDR1 SGHNT and CDR2 YYREEE (reference sequence). CDR3 sequence reads: CASSRDRDEQYF. DNA of the CDR3: TGTGCCAGCAGCCGGGACAGAGACGAGCAGTACTTC.

The chain uses TRBV7-9 and TRBJ1-1, with D unresolved. This CDR3 region has 14 residues. Trimming took 4 bases from V and 9 from J, leaving 18 bases between them. Germline lookup yields CDR1 SEHNR and CDR2 FQNEAQ (reference sequence). The CDR3 bases are TGTGCCAGCAGCTCGATAACACCCAGAAGTAAAGCTTTCTTT. Its translation: CASSSITPRSKAFF.

This chain uses TRBV7-2 with TRBJ2-1; 8 bases agree with TRBD2. CDR1 SGHTA and CDR2 FQGNSA come from the germline V gene. Trimming cost V 1 base and J 2 bases; bases outside gene matches: 7. This CDR3 has 17 amino acids. CDR3 loop: CASSLDERGRPYNEQFF. In DNA form, the CDR3 reads TGTGCCAGCAGCTTAGACGAGCGGGGGCGTCCCTACAATGAGCAGTTCTTC.

This rearrangement joins TRBV4-1 to TRBJ2-4; TRBD1 is a possible D gene (6 bases). The V gene lost 0 bases and the J gene lost 0 bases, with 12 bases spanning the gap. The length of the CDR3 is 17 residues. Looked up from germline, CDR1 is MGHRA and CDR2 is YSYEKL. Here the CDR3 DNA reads TGCGCCAGCAGCCAAGAAGTAAGGGGGATAGCCAAAAACATTCAGTACTTC. It codes for CASSQEVRGIAKNIQYF.

The genes are TRBV7-9 and TRBJ2-7; maybe TRBD1 (6 bases). This CDR3 is 15 amino acids long. In germline, CDR1 is SEHNR, CDR2 FQNEAQ (reference sequence). V shed 1 base and J shed 0 bases, with 10 bases lying between them. CDR3 DNA: TGTGCCAGCAGCTTAGGGACAGAAAGCTCCTACGAGCAGTACTTC. This sequence encodes CASSLGTESSYEQYF.

This chain uses TRBV5-1 with TRBJ2-5, with 7 bases that match TRBD2. Trimming cost V 4 bases and J 11 bases; bases outside gene matches: 11. The V gene's germline CDR1 is SGHRS and CDR2 YFSETQ. CDR3 length: 13 residues. The CDR3 region has the DNA TGCGCCAGCAGCCCTGGGACTACGAGGGAGCAGTACTTC. The encoded protein is CASSPGTTREQYF.

This rearrangement joins TRBV5-6 to TRBJ2-7; D might be TRBD2 (7 bases). V gave up 4 bases and J gave up 3 bases, with 20 bases separating them. CDR3 length: 16 residues. The V gene's germline CDR1 is SGHDT and CDR2 YYEEEE. CDR3 sequence (DNA): TGTGCCAGCAGCCCACCACTCAGCGGGGACAACTACGAGCAGTACTTC. Its protein product is CASSPPLSGDNYEQYF.

The J gene is TRBJ2-7, the V gene TRBV5-1; 7 bases are shared with TRBD1. This CDR3 has 14 amino acids. V shed 4 bases and J 0 bases; nucleotides not matched to a gene: 4. Germline CDR1 and CDR2: SGHRS and YFSETQ. The CDR3 sequence: CASSLRDSSYEQYF. The CDR3 coding sequence is TGCGCCAGCAGCCTAAGGGACAGCTCCTACGAGCAGTACTTC.

V and J are TRBV7-2 and TRBJ1-5, with D possibly matching TRBD1 (5 bases). With 5 bases removed from V and 4 bases from J, the gap between germline ends came to 21 bases. Per germline, CDR1 SGHTA and CDR2 FQGNSA. The CDR3 sequence is 17 residues long. In nucleotides, the CDR3 is TGTGCCAGCAGCCACCCGAGGGCAGGCTGGGGGAATCAGCCCCAGCATTTT. Amino acids: CASSHPRAGWGNQPQHF. Variable domain in full (rest from reference TRBV7-2 and TRBJ1-5): GAGVSQSPSNKVTEKGKDVELRCDPISGHTALYWYRQSLGQGLEFLIYFQGNSAPDKSGLPSDRFSAERTGGSVSTLTIQRTQQEDSAVYLCASSHPRAGWGNQPQHFGDGTRLSIL.

The V call is TRBV18, the J call TRBJ1-1; D gene uncertain. Germline-derived CDR1 and CDR2 are KGHSH and LQKENI. V was cut by 6 bases and J by 6 bases, with 26 bases left in between. The CDR3 length is 17 residues. The CDR3 reads CASSSFVGRVDLAEAFF. Here the CDR3 DNA reads TGTGCCAGCTCCTCCTTCGTTGGGAGAGTAGATCTAGCTGAAGCTTTCTTT.

This chain uses TRBV6-5 with TRBJ2-2; D could derive from TRBD1 or TRBD2 (5 bases each). There are 15 residues in the CDR3. Germline V lookup: CDR1 MNHEY, CDR2 SVGAGI. With 6 bases removed from V and 6 bases from J, the gap between germline ends came to 17 bases. The CDR3 nucleotides are TGTGCCAGCAGGGTAAGGGGACCGGACGCCGGGGAGCTGTTTTTT. Amino acids: CASRVRGPDAGELFF.

The rearrangement links TRBV7-2 to TRBJ2-1; D call uncertain. The CDR3 length is 14 residues. Per the germline V gene, CDR1 is SGHTA and CDR2 is FQGNSA. Trimming pared 2 bases from V and 10 bases from J, leaving 15 bases between. The CDR3 coding sequence is TGTGCCAGCAGCTTACCCCTTTGCCCGGCGGAGCAGTTCTTC. It translates to CASSLPLCPAEQFF.

The chain recombines TRBV10-3 with TRBJ2-7; TRBD2 agrees at 11 bases. The V segment lost 4 bases and the J segment 8 bases; nucleotides outside the gene matches: 10. This CDR3 spans 15 amino acids. Germline lookup yields CDR1 ENHRY and CDR2 SYGVKD. CDR3 sequence: CAISVLAGESSQQYF. DNA for the CDR3: TGTGCCATCAGTGTACTAGCGGGGGAAAGTAGTCAGCAGTACTTC.

V usage is TRBV6-5 and J usage is TRBJ1-5; D not certain. The CDR3 covers 14 residues. Looked up from germline, CDR1 is MNHEY and CDR2 is SVGAGI. Trimming removed 4 bases at V and 3 bases at J, with 10 bases between. The CDR3 here is CASSFHSYNQPQHF. CDR3 DNA sequence: TGTGCCAGCAGTTTCCACAGCTACAATCAGCCCCAGCATTTT.

The V gene is TRBV6-1, the J gene TRBJ2-5; 14 nucleotides match TRBD2. This CDR3 is built from 20 residues. V was pared by 4 bases and J by 5 bases, with 18 bases of the junction left unmatched. Germline-derived CDR1 and CDR2 are MNHNS and SASEGT. The CDR3 reads CASSGPILGTSGGRAETQYF. The DNA for the CDR3 is TGTGCCAGCAGTGGACCTATCCTTGGGACTAGCGGGGGACGAGCGGAGACCCAGTACTTC.